The next 6 T cell receptor beta chains were all read from a single sample in a study of T cells after yellow fever vaccination. TCRdb reanalysed the 5' RACE reads using MiXCR and keeps one entry per CDR3 protein. The sample contains approximately 150,000 distinct CDR3 sequences, roughly 6.2% of which appear only once. Sequences were derived from CD4+ T cells sorted from PBMCs, sampled on the day of the first yellow fever vaccination. The receptors stem from a man in his late teens or twenties who received the YFV17D yellow fever vaccine.

The rearrangement uses TRBV10-3 and TRBJ2-3; D ambiguous. CDR1 and CDR2 (germline): ENHRY, SYGVKD. This CDR3 has 11 residues. Between the trimmed V and J ends, which lost 6 bases and 5 bases, there was a span of 6 bases. The CDR3 DNA reads TGTGCCATCAGAGTTGTAGATACGCAGTATTTT. This codes for CAIRVVDTQYF.

This rearrangement joins TRBV7-2 to TRBJ1-1; no reliable D call. Looked up from germline, CDR1 is SGHTA and CDR2 is FQGNSA. The CDR3 length is 12 residues. V was cut by 6 bases and J by 1 base, with 6 bases left in between. The CDR3 DNA sequence: TGTGCCAGCAGAGCCTGGAACACTGAAGCTTTCTTT. Amino acid sequence: CASRAWNTEAFF.

This chain links TRBV7-9 with TRBJ1-1; maybe TRBD1 (6 bases). Trimming left V 2 bases short and J 1 base short, with 8 bases between. CDR1 and CDR2 (germline): SEHNR, FQNEAQ (reference sequence). This CDR3 comprises 14 residues. In DNA, the CDR3 is TGTGCCAGCAGCTTAATGACAGGGAACACTGAAGCTTTCTTT. Its translation: CASSLMTGNTEAFF.

This clonotype was observed at least ten times. The chain is built from TRBV10-3 and TRBJ2-1; 9 nucleotides match TRBD2. The CDR3 covers 14 residues. CDR1 ENHRY and CDR2 SYGVKD come from the germline V gene. V lost 4 bases, J lost 7 bases, and 5 bases stayed unmatched. The CDR3 DNA sequence: TGTGCCATCAGTGTCGCGGGGGGGCCTAATGAGCAGTTCTTC. It is translated as CAISVAGGPNEQFF.

The table lists this clonotype with many counts. V gene TRBV5-1 combines with J gene TRBJ2-1; 11 bases fit TRBD1. Germline CDR1 SGHRS, CDR2 YFSETQ. The CDR3 contains 15 residues. The junction had 6 bases not matched to a gene; V was cut back by 5 bases and J by 5 bases. For the CDR3, the DNA is TGCGCCAGCAGTTGGGGGACAGGGGGGCACAATGAGCAGTTCTTC. Amino acid sequence: CASSWGTGGHNEQFF.

This clonotype has a count of ten or more. The chain couples TRBV7-3 to TRBJ2-7, with D tentatively TRBD1 (6 bases). Trimming shortened V by 6 bases and J by 0 bases, and 12 bases separated the two germline ends. The CDR3 is 14 amino acids. Germline assignment: CDR1 SGHTA and CDR2 FQGTGA. DNA of the CDR3: TGTGCCAGCAGTCGACAGGCCGGCTCCTACGAGCAGTACTTC. Its translation: CASSRQAGSYEQYF.